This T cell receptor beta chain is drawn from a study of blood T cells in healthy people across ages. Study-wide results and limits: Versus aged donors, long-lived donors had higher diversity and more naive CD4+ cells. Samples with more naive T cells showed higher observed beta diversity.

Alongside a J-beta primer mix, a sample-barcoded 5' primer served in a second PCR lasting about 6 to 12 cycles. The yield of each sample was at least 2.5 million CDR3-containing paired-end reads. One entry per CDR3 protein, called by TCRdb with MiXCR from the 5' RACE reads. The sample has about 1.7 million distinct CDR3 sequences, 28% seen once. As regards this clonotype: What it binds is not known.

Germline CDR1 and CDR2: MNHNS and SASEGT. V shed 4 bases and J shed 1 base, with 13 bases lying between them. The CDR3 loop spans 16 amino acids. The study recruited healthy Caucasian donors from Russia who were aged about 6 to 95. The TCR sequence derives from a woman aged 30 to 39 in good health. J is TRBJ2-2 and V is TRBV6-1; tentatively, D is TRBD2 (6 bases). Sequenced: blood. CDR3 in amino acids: CASSVDMGLNTGELFF. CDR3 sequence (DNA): TGTGCCAGCAGTGTGGACATGGGACTGAACACCGGGGAGCTGTTTTTT.